This T cell receptor (beta chain) came from a study of graft-versus-host responses after intestinal transplantation. Graft material was processed, releasing intraepithelial and lamina propria lymphocytes. The repertoire was sequenced with immunoSEQ multiplex PCR; TCRdb's copy has only in-frame clones and lacks some. The table lists roughly 3,900 clones, 65% to 90% of them singletons. Study-wide results and limits: GvH clones were found in recipient marrow; some appeared first in ileum or blood.

The CDR3 consists of 14 residues. V was trimmed by 6 bases and J by 2 bases, leaving 12 bases between them. The germline V gene encodes CDR1 SGHAT and CDR2 FQNNGV. This clone was counted once. Its target is unknown. The chain joins TRBV11-2 to TRBJ2-3, with D possibly being TRBD2 (6 bases). The source material was ileum tissue, sampled about 93 weeks after intestinal transplant. This clonotype originated in a human patient who received an intestinal transplant, so some T cells may come from the graft donor. The CDR3 spells CASSPTSPTDTQYF. The DNA for the CDR3 is TGTGCCAGCAGTCCCACTAGCCCCACAGATACGCAGTATTTT.